This entry features one T cell receptor (beta chain) sequence. V lost 10 bases to trimming and J lost 2 bases, with 15 bases between them. CDR1 and CDR2 (germline): MRHNA, SNTAGT. The CDR3 is 13 residues long. The PCR ran on 60 Vbeta and 13 Jbeta primers. TCRdb's table, derived via immunoSEQ multiplex PCR, lists solely in-frame clones and lacks some. The sample contains approximately 150,000 clones, around 73% of which appear only once. This entry belongs to a study of cytomegalovirus exposure and HLA in healthy donors. The sequenced material came from PBMCs. The J gene is TRBJ2-7, the V gene TRBV6-4; D might be TRBD1 (5 bases). The receptor's source is a female donor in good health and CMV-seronegative. The CDR3 bases are TGTGCCACCCCGACAGCCTCTACCTACGAGCAGTACTTC. It translates to CATPTASTYEQYF.